Listed here are 6 T cell receptor beta chains from one sample, sequenced in a study of blood T cell repertoires in COVID-19. Only in-frame clones appear in the TCRdb table, and some are missing; sequencing was by immunoSEQ multiplex PCR. The table shows under 300,000 clones, with 81% occurring only once. The sequencing input was peripheral blood. The source of these receptors is an older woman with active or convalescent COVID-19.

V is TRBV9 and J is TRBJ1-2; a possible D gene is TRBD1 (5 bases). The CDR3 has 15 amino acids. Germline CDR1 is SGDLS and CDR2 is YYNGEE. Trimming pared 0 bases from V and 2 bases from J, leaving 11 bases between. The chain's CDR3 is CASSVGAGNNYGYTF. For the CDR3, the DNA is TGTGCCAGCAGCGTAGGGGCAGGGAACAACTATGGCTACACCTTC.

Details on this clone: The limits of the CDR3 on the DNA are not certain, so only TCRdb's listed CDR3 is given. The chain joins TRBV10-2 to TRBJ1-2; the D call in the table, TRBD1, was not verified against the DNA. Germline V gene lookup returns CDR1 WSHSY and CDR2 SAAADI. 17 amino acids form the CDR3, both terminal residues included. CDR3: CASSGTGGYGYTFGSTF.

The chain links TRBV7-8 to TRBJ1-1; 9 bases are a match to TRBD1. This CDR3 spans 15 amino acids. Germline V gene data show CDR1 as SGHVS and CDR2 as FQNEAQ. After removal of 0 bases from V and 6 bases from J, the junction contained 5 bases not matched to a gene. DNA for the CDR3: TGTGCCAGCAGCTTAGCCACAGGGGGCAACCCTGAAGCTTTCTTT. Translated: CASSLATGGNPEAFF. Drawing the rest from reference TRBV7-8 and TRBJ1-1, the complete variable domain is GAGVSQSPRYKVAKRGQDVALRCDPISGHVSLFWYQQALGQGPEFLTYFQNEAQLDKSGLPSDRFFAERPEGSVSTLKIQRTQQEDSAVYLCASSLATGGNPEAFFGQGTRLTVV.

The rearrangement uses TRBV5-8 and TRBJ2-3; 7 positions agree with TRBD2. Germline values: CDR1 SGHTS, CDR2 YDEGEE. V shed 1 base and J 4 bases; nucleotides not matched to a gene: 6. This CDR3 is 15 amino acids long. DNA of the CDR3: TGTGCCAGCAGCTTGTGGCAGGGAGGGGCAGATACGCAGTATTTT. It encodes CASSLWQGGADTQYF.

The rearrangement uses TRBV29-1 and TRBJ1-1, with TRBD1 matching 9 bases. The germline V gene encodes CDR1 SQVTM and CDR2 ANQGSEA. Trimming cost V 5 bases and J 4 bases; bases outside gene matches: 8. The CDR3 is 14 amino acids. CDR3 amino acids: CSVRGATGGTEAFF. CDR3 nucleotides: TGCAGCGTTAGAGGGGCGACAGGGGGCACTGAAGCTTTCTTT. The complete variable domain, with remaining parts taken from reference TRBV29-1 and TRBJ1-1, reads SAVISQKPSRDICQRGTSLTIQCQVDSQVTMMFWYRQQPGQSLTLIATANQGSEATYESGFVIDKFPISRPNLTFSTLTVSNMSPEDSSIYLCSVRGATGGTEAFFGQGTRLTVV.

The CDR3 region has the DNA TGTGCCAGCAGCTTAACCAGCGGGGTGACCCAGTACTTC. Its protein is CASSLTSGVTQYF. The V call is TRBV7-9, the J call TRBJ2-5, with TRBD2 identical over 7 bases. This CDR3 is built from 13 residues. Germline CDR1 is SEHNR and CDR2 is FQNEAQ (reference sequence). V lost 2 bases to trimming and J lost 7 bases; unmatched junction nucleotides: 4.